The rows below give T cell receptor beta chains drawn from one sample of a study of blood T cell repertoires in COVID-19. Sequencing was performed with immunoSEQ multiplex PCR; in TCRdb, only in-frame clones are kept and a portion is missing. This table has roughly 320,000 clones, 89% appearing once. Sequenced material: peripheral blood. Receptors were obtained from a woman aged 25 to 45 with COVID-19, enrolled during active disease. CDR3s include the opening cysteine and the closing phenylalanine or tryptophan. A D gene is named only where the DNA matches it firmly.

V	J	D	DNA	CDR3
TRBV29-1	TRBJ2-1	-	TGCAGCGCTGGGAAAGGTGGGGGGTACTACAATGAGCAGTTCTTC	CSAGKGGGYYNEQFF
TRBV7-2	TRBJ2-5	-	TGTGCCAGCAGTAGCCCCCCGGAGACCCAGTACTTC	CASSSPPETQYF
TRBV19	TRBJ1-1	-	TGTGCCAGTAGTATGCCGACTCACCGGGGGGACACTGAAGCTTTCTTT	CASSMPTHRGDTEAFF
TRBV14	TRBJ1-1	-	TGTGCCAGCAGCCAGTTTCAACAGAACACTGAAGCTTTCTTT	CASSQFQQNTEAFF
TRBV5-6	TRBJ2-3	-	TGTGCCAGCAGCGCGACGGGCGGGGTGTACACAGATACGCAGTATTTT	CASSATGGVYTDTQYF
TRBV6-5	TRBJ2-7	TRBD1	TGTGCCAGCAGAGATCTTGGGACAGACTACGAGCAGTACTTC	CASRDLGTDYEQYF
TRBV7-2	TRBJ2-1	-	TGTGCCAGCCGATACGGGGCAGGGGTCAATGAGCAGTTCTTC	CASRYGAGVNEQFF
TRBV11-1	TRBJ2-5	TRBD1	TGTGCCAGCAGATCGGACAGGGGGCAGACCCAGTACTTC	CASRSDRGQTQYF
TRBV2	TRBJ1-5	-	TGTGCCAGCTCTAACCGGGAAAATCAGCCCCAGCATTTT	CASSNRENQPQHF
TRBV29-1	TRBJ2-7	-	TGCAGCGTCGCCGGGGGAAGCTCCTACGAGCAGTACTTC	CSVAGGSSYEQYF
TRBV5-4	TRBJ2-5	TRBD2	TGTGCCAGCAGCCGGACTAGCGGGGGCATGGAGACCCAGTACTTC	CASSRTSGGMETQYF
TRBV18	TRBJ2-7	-	TGTGCCAGCTCACCAGAGTCAGGGTGGGCCTACGAGCAGTACTTC	CASSPESGWAYEQYF
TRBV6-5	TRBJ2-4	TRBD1	TGTGCCAGCAGCCTGACAGGGACCAAAAACATTCAGTACTTC	CASSLTGTKNIQYF
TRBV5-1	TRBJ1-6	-	TGCGCCAGCCGCCTACAGGGCGCCATGAATAATTCACCCCTCCACTTT	CASRLQGAMNNSPLHF
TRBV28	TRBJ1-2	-	TGTGCCAGCAGTTTACCCTCGGCAGGGGCCTATGGCTACACCTTC	CASSLPSAGAYGYTF